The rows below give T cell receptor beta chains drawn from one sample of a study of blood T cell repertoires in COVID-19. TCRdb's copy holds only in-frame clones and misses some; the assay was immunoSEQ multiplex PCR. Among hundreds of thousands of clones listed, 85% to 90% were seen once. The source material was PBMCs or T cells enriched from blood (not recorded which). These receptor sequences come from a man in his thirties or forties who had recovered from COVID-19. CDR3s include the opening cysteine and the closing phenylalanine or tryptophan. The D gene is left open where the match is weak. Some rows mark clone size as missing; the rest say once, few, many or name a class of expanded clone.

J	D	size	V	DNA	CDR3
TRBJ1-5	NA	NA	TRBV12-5	TGTGCTAGTGGGACAGATAGCAATCAGCCCCAGCATTTT	CASGTDSNQPQHF
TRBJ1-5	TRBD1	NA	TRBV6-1	TGTGCCAGCAGTGAGACGACAGGGGATCAGCCCCAGCATTTT	CASSETTGDQPQHF
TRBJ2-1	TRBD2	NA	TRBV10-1	TGCGCCAGCAGTGAGTCGAACTGGCGGGAGTACGATGAGCAGTTCTTC	CASSESNWREYDEQFF
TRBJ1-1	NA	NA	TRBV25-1	TGTGCCAGCAGTGAACCGGGATTAAGAACTGAAGCTTTCTTT	CASSEPGLRTEAFF
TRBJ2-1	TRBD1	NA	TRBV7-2	TGTGCCAGCAGCTTAGAAAGGGGGCGGAATTATGAGCAGTTCTTC	CASSLERGRNYEQFF
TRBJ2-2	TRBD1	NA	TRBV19	TGTGCCAGTAGAGGGACAGGGATCGCCGGGGAGCTGTTTTTT	CASRGTGIAGELFF
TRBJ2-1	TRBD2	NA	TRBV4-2	TGTGCCAGCAGCCCTAGCGGGAGTAATCCCAATGAGCAGTTCTTC	CASSPSGSNPNEQFF
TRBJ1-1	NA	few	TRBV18	TGTGCCAGCTCACCACCGGTCGGGGAAGTCCTAGCTTTCTTT	CASSPPVGEVLAFF
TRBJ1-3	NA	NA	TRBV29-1	TGCAGCGTAGCAGGGCAGGACGGAAACACCATATATTTT	CSVAGQDGNTIYF
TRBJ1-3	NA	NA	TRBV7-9	TGTGCCAGCAGCTTGCAGGGGATCTCTGGAAACACCATATATTTT	CASSLQGISGNTIYF
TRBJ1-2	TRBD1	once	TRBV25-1	TGTGCCAGCAGTGGGGGGACAGCCTATGGCTACACCTTC	CASSGGTAYGYTF
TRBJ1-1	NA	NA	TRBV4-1	TGCGCCAGCAGTCGCCAAGGGGCAGTTGAAGCTTTCTTT	CASSRQGAVEAFF
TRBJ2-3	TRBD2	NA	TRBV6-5	TGTGCCAGCAGTTACGTAGCGGGAGCAGATACGCAGTATTTT	CASSYVAGADTQYF
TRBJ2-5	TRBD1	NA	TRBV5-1	TGCGCCAGCAGCACACTCGGACAGGAAAGAGAGACCCAGTACTTC	CASSTLGQERETQYF
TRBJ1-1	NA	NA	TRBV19	TGTGCCACCATCCACGGGGAAGGTGCCGAAGCTTTCTTT	CATIHGEGAEAFF
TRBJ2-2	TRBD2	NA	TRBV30	TGTGCCCTCAGGACTAGCGGGAGGTTTTGGAACACCGGGGAGCTGTTTTTT	CALRTSGRFWNTGELFF
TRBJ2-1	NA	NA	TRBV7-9	TGTGCCAGCAGCTCAAGACTTGACTACAATGAGCAGTTCTTC	CASSSRLDYNEQFF
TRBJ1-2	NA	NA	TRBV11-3	TGTGCCAGCAGCTCCGAGACAGGCTATGGCTACACCTTC	CASSSETGYGYTF
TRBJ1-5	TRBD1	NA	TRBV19	TGTGCCAGCCGACAGGGCAGCAATCAGCCCCAGCATTTT	CASRQGSNQPQHF
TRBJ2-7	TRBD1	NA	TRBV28	TGTGCCAGCAGCGAGGGGACAGGGGCCTACGAGCAGTACTTC	CASSEGTGAYEQYF
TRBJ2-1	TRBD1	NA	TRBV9	TGTGCCAGCAGCGACAACAGAGTGACAGGGCCCCTTCCCAATGAGCAGTTCTTC	CASSDNRVTGPLPNEQFF
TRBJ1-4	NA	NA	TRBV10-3	TGTGCCATCAGTGAGTCGCCGGGACTCGGTGAAAAACTGTTTTTT	CAISESPGLGEKLFF
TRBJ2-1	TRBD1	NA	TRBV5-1	TGCGCCAGCGGGCAGGGGGGACAGGGGTACAATGAGCAGTTCTTC	CASGQGGQGYNEQFF
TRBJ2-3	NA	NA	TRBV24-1	TGTGCCACCAGTGATAGGGGGACAGATACGCAGTATTTT	CATSDRGTDTQYF
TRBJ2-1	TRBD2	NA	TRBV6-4	TGTGCCAGCAGCCAGCGGGCGGGGGGTTATGAGCAGTTCTTC	CASSQRAGGYEQFF
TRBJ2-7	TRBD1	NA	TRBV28	TGTGCCAGCATGGGGACAGGGAGCTCCTACGAGCAGTACTTC	CASMGTGSSYEQYF
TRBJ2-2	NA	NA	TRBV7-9	TGTGCCAGCAGCTTATCTCCGGGTCCCGGGGAGCTGTTTTTT	CASSLSPGPGELFF
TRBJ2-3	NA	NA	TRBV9	TGTGCCAGCAGCCACTTTAGCACAGATACGCAGTATTTT	CASSHFSTDTQYF
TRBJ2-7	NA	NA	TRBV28	TGTGCCAGCAGTTTATCCGAGGGCTACGAGCAGTACTTC	CASSLSEGYEQYF